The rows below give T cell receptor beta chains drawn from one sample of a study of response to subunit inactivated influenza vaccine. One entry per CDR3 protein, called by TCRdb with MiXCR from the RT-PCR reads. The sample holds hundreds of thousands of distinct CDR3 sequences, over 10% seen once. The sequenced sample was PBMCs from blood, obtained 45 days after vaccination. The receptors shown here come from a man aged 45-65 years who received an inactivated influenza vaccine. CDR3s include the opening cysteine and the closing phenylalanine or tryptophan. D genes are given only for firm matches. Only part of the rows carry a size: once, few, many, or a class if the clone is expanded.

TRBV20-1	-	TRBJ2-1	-	CSASVRTIYNEQFF	TGCAGTGCTAGTGTCAGGACCATCTACAATGAGCAGTTCTTC
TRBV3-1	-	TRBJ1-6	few	CASSQVFNSPLHF	TGTGCCAGCAGCCAAGTATTTAATTCACCCCTCCACTTT
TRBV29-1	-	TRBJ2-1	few	CSVEVRGREREQFF	TGCAGCGTTGAAGTCAGGGGGCGGGAGAGGGAGCAGTTCTTC
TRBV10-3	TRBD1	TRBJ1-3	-	CAITQGTGRSGNTIYF	TGTGCCATCACCCAGGGGACAGGGAGATCTGGAAACACCATATATTTT
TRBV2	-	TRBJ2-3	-	CASSVRDWGADTQYF	TGTGCCAGCAGTGTCCGGGACTGGGGCGCAGATACGCAGTATTTT
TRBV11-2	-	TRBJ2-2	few	CASSLHYGNTGELFF	TGTGCCAGCAGCCTCCATTACGGGAACACCGGGGAGCTGTTTTTT
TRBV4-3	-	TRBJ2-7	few	CASSQVGSGHEQYF	TGCGCCAGCAGCCAAGTGGGGAGCGGGCACGAGCAGTACTTC
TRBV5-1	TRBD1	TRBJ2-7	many	CASSLGTGASYEQYF	TGCGCCAGCAGCTTGGGGACAGGGGCCTCCTACGAGCAGTACTTC
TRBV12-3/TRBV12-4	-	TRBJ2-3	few	CASTGHASTDTQYF	TGTGCCAGCACCGGACACGCAAGCACAGATACGCAGTATTTT
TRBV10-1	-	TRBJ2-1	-	CASSKYAQGNEQFF	TGCGCCAGCAGTAAATATGCCCAGGGCAATGAGCAGTTCTTC
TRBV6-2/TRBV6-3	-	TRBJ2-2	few	CASSYRGANTGELFF	TGTGCCAGCAGTTACCGCGGTGCGAACACCGGGGAGCTGTTTTTT
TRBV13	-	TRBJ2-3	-	CASSLMGGRIGDTQYF	TGTGCCAGCAGCTTAATGGGGGGGCGCATTGGAGATACGCAGTATTTT
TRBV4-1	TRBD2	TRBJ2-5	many	CASSQGRLAGETQYF	TGCGCCAGCAGCCAGGGCCGACTAGCGGGAGAGACCCAGTACTTC
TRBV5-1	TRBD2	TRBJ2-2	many	CASRERDGGELFF	TGCGCCAGCAGGGAGCGGGACGGCGGGGAGCTGTTTTTT
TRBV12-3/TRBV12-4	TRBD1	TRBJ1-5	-	CASSRDRGFQPQHF	TGTGCCAGCAGTCGAGACAGGGGTTTTCAGCCCCAGCATTTT
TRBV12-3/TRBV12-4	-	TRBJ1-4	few	CASSLGQTEKLFF	TGTGCCAGCAGTTTGGGGCAGACCGAAAAACTGTTTTTT